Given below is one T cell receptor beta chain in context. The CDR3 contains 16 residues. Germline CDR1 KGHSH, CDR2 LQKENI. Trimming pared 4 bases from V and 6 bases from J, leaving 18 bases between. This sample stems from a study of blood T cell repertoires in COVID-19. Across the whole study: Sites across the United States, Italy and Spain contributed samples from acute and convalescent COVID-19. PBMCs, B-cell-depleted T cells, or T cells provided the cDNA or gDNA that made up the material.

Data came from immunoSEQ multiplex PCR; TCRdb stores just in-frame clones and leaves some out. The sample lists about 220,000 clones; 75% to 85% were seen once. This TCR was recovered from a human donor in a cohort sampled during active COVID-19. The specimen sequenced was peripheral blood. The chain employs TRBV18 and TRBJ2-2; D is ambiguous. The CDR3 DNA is TGTGCCAGCTCACGAGTCGCATACCTCTCCCCCGGGGAGCTGTTTTTT. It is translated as CASSRVAYLSPGELFF.